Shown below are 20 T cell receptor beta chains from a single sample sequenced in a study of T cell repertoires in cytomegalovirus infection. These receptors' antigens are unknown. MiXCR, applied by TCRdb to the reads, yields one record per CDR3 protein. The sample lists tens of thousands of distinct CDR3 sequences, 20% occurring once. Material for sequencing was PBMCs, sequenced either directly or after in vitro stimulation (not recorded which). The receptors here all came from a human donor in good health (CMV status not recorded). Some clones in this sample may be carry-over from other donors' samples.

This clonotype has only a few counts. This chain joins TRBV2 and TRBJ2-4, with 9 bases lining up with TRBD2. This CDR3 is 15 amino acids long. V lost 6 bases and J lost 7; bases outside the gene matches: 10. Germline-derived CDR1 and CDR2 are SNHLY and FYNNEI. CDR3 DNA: TGTGCCAGCAGCCAGCTAGCGGGACCGGTGAACATTCAGTACTTC. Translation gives CASSQLAGPVNIQYF.

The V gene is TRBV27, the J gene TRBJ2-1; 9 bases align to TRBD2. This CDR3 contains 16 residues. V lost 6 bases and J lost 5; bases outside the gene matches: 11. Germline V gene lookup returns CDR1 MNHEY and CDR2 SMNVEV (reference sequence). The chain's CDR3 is CASSPGPGLANNEQFF. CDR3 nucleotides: TGTGCCAGCAGCCCCGGGCCGGGACTAGCCAACAATGAGCAGTTCTTC.

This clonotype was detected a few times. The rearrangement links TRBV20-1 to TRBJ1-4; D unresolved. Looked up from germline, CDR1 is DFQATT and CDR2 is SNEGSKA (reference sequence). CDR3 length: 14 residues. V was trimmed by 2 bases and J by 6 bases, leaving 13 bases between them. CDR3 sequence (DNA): TGCAGTGCTAGAAGCGTCCGGAAAGATGAAAAACTGTTTTTT. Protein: CSARSVRKDEKLFF.

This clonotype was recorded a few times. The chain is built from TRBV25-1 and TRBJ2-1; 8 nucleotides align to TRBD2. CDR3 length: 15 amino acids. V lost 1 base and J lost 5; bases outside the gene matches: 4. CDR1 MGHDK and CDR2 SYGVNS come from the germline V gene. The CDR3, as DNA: TGTGCCAGCAGTGAATTGACTAGCGTTAACAATGAGCAGTTCTTC. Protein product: CASSELTSVNNEQFF.

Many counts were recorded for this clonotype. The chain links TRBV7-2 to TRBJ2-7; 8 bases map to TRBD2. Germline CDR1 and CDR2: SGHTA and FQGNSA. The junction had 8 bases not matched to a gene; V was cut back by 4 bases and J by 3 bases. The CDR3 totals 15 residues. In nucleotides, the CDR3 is TGTGCCAGCAGCTCATACCTAACTAGCGGCTACGAGCAGTACTTC. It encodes CASSSYLTSGYEQYF.

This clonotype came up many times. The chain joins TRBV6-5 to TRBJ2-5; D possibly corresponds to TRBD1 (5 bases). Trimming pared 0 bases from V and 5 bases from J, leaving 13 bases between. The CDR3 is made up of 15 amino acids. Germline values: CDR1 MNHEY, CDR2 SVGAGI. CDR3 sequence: CASSYSRLGRETQYF. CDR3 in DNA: TGTGCCAGCAGTTACTCGAGGTTGGGGCGCGAGACCCAGTACTTC.

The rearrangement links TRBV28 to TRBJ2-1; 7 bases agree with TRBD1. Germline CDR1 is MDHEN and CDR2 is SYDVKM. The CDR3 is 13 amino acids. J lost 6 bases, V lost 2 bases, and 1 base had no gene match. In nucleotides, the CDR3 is TGTGCCAGCAGTTTAGGGACAGTCAATGAGCAGTTCTTC. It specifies CASSLGTVNEQFF.

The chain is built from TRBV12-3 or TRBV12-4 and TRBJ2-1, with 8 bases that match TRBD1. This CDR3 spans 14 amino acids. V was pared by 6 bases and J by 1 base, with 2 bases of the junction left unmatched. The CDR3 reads CASSRDRSYNEQFF. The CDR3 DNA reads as TGTGCCAGCAGCCGGGACAGGTCCTACAATGAGCAGTTCTTC.

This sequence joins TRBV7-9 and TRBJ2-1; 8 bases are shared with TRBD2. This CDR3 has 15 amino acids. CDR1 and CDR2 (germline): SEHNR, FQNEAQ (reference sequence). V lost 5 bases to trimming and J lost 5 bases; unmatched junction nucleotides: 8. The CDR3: CASSRSGIRNNEQFF. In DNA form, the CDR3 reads TGTGCCAGCAGCCGTAGCGGGATCAGGAACAATGAGCAGTTCTTC.

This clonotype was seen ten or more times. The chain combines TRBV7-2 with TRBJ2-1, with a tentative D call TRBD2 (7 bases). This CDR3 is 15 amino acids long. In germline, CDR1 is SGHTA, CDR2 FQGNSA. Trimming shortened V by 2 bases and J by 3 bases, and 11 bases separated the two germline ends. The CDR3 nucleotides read TGTGCCAGCAGCTTAACGGGGGGACACTACAATGAGCAGTTCTTC. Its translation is CASSLTGGHYNEQFF.

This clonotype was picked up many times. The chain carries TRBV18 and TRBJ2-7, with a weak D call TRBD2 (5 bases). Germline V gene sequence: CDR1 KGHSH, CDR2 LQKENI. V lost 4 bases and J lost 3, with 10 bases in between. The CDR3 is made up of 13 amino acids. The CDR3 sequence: CASSHSRDYEQYV. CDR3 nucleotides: TGTGCCAGCTCACATAGCCGGGACTACGAGCAGTACGTC.

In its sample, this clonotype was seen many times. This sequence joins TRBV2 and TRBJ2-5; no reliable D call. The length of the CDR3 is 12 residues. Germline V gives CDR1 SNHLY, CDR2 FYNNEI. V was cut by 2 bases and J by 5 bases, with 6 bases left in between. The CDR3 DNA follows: TGTGCCAGCAGTGAACTGGAGGAGACCCAGTACTTC. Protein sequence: CASSELEETQYF.

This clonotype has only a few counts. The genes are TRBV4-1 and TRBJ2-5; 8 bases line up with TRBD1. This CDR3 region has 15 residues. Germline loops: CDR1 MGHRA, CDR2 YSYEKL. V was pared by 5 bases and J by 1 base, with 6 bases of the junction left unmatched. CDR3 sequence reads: CASSARTGFQETQYF. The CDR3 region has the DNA TGCGCCAGCAGCGCCCGGACAGGGTTCCAAGAGACCCAGTACTTC.

This CDR3 is CASSLSLTGADRYF. CDR3 sequence (DNA): TGTGCCAGCAGCTTATCCTTAACGGGGGCCGATCGGTACTTC. The chain links TRBV11-2 to TRBJ2-7; either TRBD1 or TRBD2 may supply D (6 bases each). The ends were cut back, 2 bases at V and 12 bases at J, with 20 bases in the middle. Germline lookup yields CDR1 SGHAT and CDR2 FQNNGV. The CDR3 spans 14 residues.

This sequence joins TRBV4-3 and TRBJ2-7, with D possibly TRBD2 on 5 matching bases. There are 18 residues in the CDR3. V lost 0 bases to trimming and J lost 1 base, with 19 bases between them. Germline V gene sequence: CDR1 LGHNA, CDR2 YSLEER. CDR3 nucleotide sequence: TGCGCCAGCAGCCAAGAACTGCCCCGGGTCGGGGAATCCTACGAGCAGTACTTC. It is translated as CASSQELPRVGESYEQYF.

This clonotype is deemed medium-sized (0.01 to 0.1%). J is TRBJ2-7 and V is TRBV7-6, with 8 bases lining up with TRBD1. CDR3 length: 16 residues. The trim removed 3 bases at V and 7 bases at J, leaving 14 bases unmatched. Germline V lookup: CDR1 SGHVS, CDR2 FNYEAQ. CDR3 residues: CASSFDVSTGDREQYF. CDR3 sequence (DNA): TGTGCCAGCAGCTTCGATGTATCGACAGGGGACAGGGAGCAGTACTTC.

The CDR3, as DNA: TGTGCCAGCTCAGGGGAAATCCACAGGGGTGGACCGCGGGAGACCCAGTACTTC. Translation: CASSGEIHRGGPRETQYF. V gene TRBV18 combines with J gene TRBJ2-5; 7 nucleotides line up with TRBD1. The germline CDR1 and CDR2 sequences are KGHSH and LQKENI. The length of the CDR3 is 18 residues. Trimming cost V 5 bases and J 5 bases; bases outside gene matches: 20.

The CDR3 is CASTLAPDFTDTQYF. Here the CDR3 DNA reads TGTGCCAGCACACTAGCTCCAGACTTCACAGATACGCAGTATTTT. The chain employs TRBV6-6 and TRBJ2-3, with D tentatively TRBD2 (6 bases). Germline loops: CDR1 MNHNY, CDR2 SVGAGI (reference sequence). The length of the CDR3 is 15 residues. V was trimmed by 7 bases and J by 2 bases, leaving 16 bases between them.

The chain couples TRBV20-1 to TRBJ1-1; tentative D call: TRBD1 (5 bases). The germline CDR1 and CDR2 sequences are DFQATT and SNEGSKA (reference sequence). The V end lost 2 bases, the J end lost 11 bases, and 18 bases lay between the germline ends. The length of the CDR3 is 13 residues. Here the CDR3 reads CSARSPGTLRAFF. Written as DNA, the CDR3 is TGCAGTGCTAGATCCCCCGGGACCTTAAGGGCTTTCTTT.

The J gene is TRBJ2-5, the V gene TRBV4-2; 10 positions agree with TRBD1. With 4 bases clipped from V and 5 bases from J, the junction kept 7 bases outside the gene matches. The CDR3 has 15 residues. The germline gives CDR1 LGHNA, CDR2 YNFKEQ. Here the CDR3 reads CASSPGTGERETQYF. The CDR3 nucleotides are TGTGCCAGCAGCCCCGGGACAGGGGAGAGGGAGACCCAGTACTTC.